This T cell receptor (beta chain) is drawn from a study of cytomegalovirus exposure and HLA in healthy donors. Primers for the PCR totalled 60 Vbeta and 13 Jbeta. The assay was immunoSEQ multiplex PCR, and TCRdb's table has in-frame clones only and misses some. The sample has 95,000 or so clones; roughly two thirds are singletons. J was trimmed by 4 bases and V by 7 bases; bases with no gene match: 8. Germline CDR1 is MNHNS and CDR2 is SASEGT. CDR3 size: 15 residues. This clone was seen a few times. The antigen is unknown. Overall study results and limits: A list of around 160 TCR beta chains associated with cytomegalovirus was given.

The specimen was PBMCs. This chain uses TRBV6-1 with TRBJ1-5, with 9 bases matching TRBD1. The receptor was derived from a woman aged 45-59 years in good health and CMV-seropositive. The CDR3 nucleotides read TGTGCCAGCATCCTACAGGGGGCGCGGAATCAGCCCCAGCATTTT. Residues: CASILQGARNQPQHF.